The clone carrying this T cell receptor (beta chain) was seen a single time. What it binds is not known. The nonmyeloablative bone marrow transplants came from related graft donors, with transient mixed chimerism. Unstimulated regulatory T cells (CD4+CD25+CD127-), CD4+CD25- non-regulatory cells, CD4 and CD8 cells were FACS-sorted from thawed PBMCs. The CDR3 runs to 13 residues. Looked up from germline, CDR1 is MDHEN and CDR2 is SYDVKM. Losses at the gene ends were 5 bases for V and 8 bases for J; bases not matched to a gene: 7. Here immunoSEQ multiplex PCR was the method, and the copy in TCRdb shows in-frame clones only, minus some. The table records about 50,000 clones, roughly 87% of them present only once. The sample originates from a study of Tregs in tolerant kidney transplant recipients. Points from the study as a whole: Some patients' samples used different primers over time, so nucleotide sequences weren't comparable. Antigen-driven expansion was suggested because donor-specific Tregs expanded more than all Tregs in tolerant patients.

The input for sequencing was CD8+ T cells from blood (PBMCs), taken 12 months after the transplant. The gene calls are TRBV28 and TRBJ1-1; the match to TRBD1 covers 8 bases. The clonotype was recovered from a human patient who received a combined kidney and bone marrow transplant. Certain T cells may be donor cells from the graft. The CDR3 loop reads CASSPRGQIEAFF. The CDR3 coding sequence is TGTGCCAGCAGTCCCAGGGGGCAGATCGAAGCTTTCTTT.